The 23 T cell receptor beta chains below come from one sample, sequenced in a study of blood T cell repertoires in COVID-19. TCRdb's copy holds only in-frame clones and misses some; the assay was immunoSEQ multiplex PCR. In the table there are some 490,000 clones, approximately 91% of which are singletons. Sequenced material: PBMCs or T cells enriched from blood (not recorded which). These receptors were collected from a woman aged 60 to 75 who had recovered from COVID-19.

The chain links TRBV10-3 to TRBJ1-6; no firm D call. CDR3 length: 15 residues. The germline gives CDR1 ENHRY, CDR2 SYGVKD. V was cut by 4 bases and J by 0 bases, with 7 bases left in between. This CDR3 reads CAISAGDSYNSPLHF. DNA of the CDR3: TGTGCCATCAGTGCCGGGGACTCCTATAATTCACCCCTCCACTTT.

This clone has just a few counts. This chain joins TRBV6-5 and TRBJ1-2, with TRBD1 matching 10 bases. The CDR3 has 14 amino acids. Germline values: CDR1 MNHEY, CDR2 SVGAGI. Unmatched junction bases numbered 8, after V lost 5 bases and J lost 8 bases. CDR3 nucleotides: TGTGCCAGCAGTCCGGGGACAGGGGACAAGGGCTACACCTTC. It encodes CASSPGTGDKGYTF.

This clone was seen a single time. This specimen includes other DNA sequences encoding the same CDR3. CDR3 sequence (DNA): TGTGCCAGCATTCGGGACAGGGGCACCGGGGAGCTGTTTTTT. This codes for CASIRDRGTGELFF. The chain recombines TRBV2 with TRBJ2-2, with 10 bases fitting TRBD1. The germline V gene has CDR1 SNHLY and CDR2 FYNNEI. This CDR3 is built from 14 residues. V shed 7 bases, J shed 4 bases, and the junction held 3 bases outside the gene matches.

The rearrangement joins TRBV5-1 to TRBJ1-1; TRBD1 aligns across 7 bases. Per the germline V gene, CDR1 is SGHRS and CDR2 is YFSETQ. The V gene end was trimmed by 4 bases and the J gene end by 3 bases; junction bases not matched to a gene: 6. CDR3 length: 14 amino acids. CDR3 residues: CASSRGQGDTEAFF. For the CDR3, the DNA is TGCGCCAGCAGCCGGGGGCAGGGGGACACTGAAGCTTTCTTT. The complete variable domain, with remaining parts taken from reference TRBV5-1 and TRBJ1-1, reads KAGVTQTPRYLIKTRGQQVTLSCSPISGHRSVSWYQQTPGQGLQFLFEYFSETQRNKGNFPGRFSGRQFSNSRSEMNVSTLELGDSALYLCASSRGQGDTEAFFGQGTRLTVV.

The gene calls are TRBV18 and TRBJ2-7; 11 bases are a match to TRBD1. Looked up from germline, CDR1 is KGHSH and CDR2 is LQKENI. The CDR3 is 14 amino acids. V shed 2 bases, J shed 3 bases, and the junction held 0 bases outside the gene matches. DNA of the CDR3: TGTGCCAGCTCACCAGGGACAGGGGGCTACGAGCAGTACGTC. It is translated as CASSPGTGGYEQYV.

A few counts support this clone. The chain recombines TRBV5-1 with TRBJ1-6; the D is unclear. In germline, CDR1 is SGHRS, CDR2 YFSETQ. The CDR3 is 14 amino acids. Trimming pared 4 bases from V and 8 bases from J, leaving 13 bases between. DNA of the CDR3: TGCGCCAGCAGCCCGGCCCTCGGGGATTCACCCCTCCACTTT. It specifies CASSPALGDSPLHF.

V and J are TRBV7-9 and TRBJ1-3; TRBD1 matches at 9 bases. The junction had 9 bases not matched to a gene; V was cut back by 5 bases and J by 1 base. CDR1 and CDR2 from the germline V gene are SEHNR and FQNEAQ (reference sequence). This CDR3 has 17 amino acids. The CDR3 sequence: CASSPGTGWESGNTIYF. CDR3 DNA: TGTGCCAGCAGCCCCGGGACAGGGTGGGAATCTGGAAACACCATATATTTT. The full variable domain, completed using reference TRBV7-9 and TRBJ1-3, is DTGVSQNPRHKITKRGQNVTFRCDPISEHNRLYWYRQTLGQGPEFLTYFQNEAQLEKSRLLSDRFSAERPKGSFSTLEIQRTEQGDSAMYLCASSPGTGWESGNTIYFGEGSWLTVV.

To note about this clone: The sample contains more than one DNA sequence encoding this CDR3. The chain couples TRBV24-1 to TRBJ2-3; 12 bases align to TRBD2. Germline CDR1 and CDR2: KGHDR and SFDVKD. The CDR3 contains 15 residues. Trimming removed 4 bases from V and 6 bases from J; junction bases left unmatched: 4. CDR3 in amino acids: CATSDPGTSGDTQYF. The CDR3 coding sequence is TGTGCCACCAGTGACCCCGGGACTAGCGGGGATACGCAGTATTTT.

The rearrangement uses TRBV30 and TRBJ2-2; D possibly corresponds to TRBD2 (5 bases). The CDR3 is 15 residues long. Trimming cost V 0 bases and J 6 bases, with 14 bases left between them. Germline V gene lookup returns CDR1 GTSNPN and CDR2 SVGIG (reference sequence). CDR3 in amino acids: CAWSVPQRVSGELFF. The DNA for the CDR3 is TGTGCCTGGAGTGTACCCCAGAGGGTTTCCGGGGAGCTGTTTTTT. Filled out from reference TRBV30 and TRBJ2-2, the complete variable domain reads SQTIHQWPATLVQPVGSPLSLECTVEGTSNPNLYWYRQAAGRGLQLLFYSVGIGQISSEVPQNLSASRPQDRQFILSSKKLLLSDSGFYLCAWSVPQRVSGELFFGEGSRLTVL.

The V call is TRBV29-1, the J call TRBJ1-2, with D possibly being TRBD1 (5 bases). V lost 7 bases and J 4 bases, leaving 16 bases between the germline ends. The CDR3 is made up of 13 amino acids. Per the germline V gene, CDR1 is SQVTM and CDR2 is ANQGSEA. The CDR3 loop is CSASKGGVYGYTF. DNA for the CDR3: TGCAGCGCCAGCAAGGGAGGGGTCTATGGCTACACCTTC.

This sequence joins TRBV7-2 and TRBJ2-7, with TRBD1 matching over 8 bases. Germline lookup yields CDR1 SGHTA and CDR2 FQGNSA. CDR3 length: 14 amino acids. The trim removed 0 bases at V and 3 bases at J, leaving 1 base unmatched. This CDR3 is CASSLAGTGYEQYF. In DNA form, the CDR3 reads TGTGCCAGCAGCTTAGCCGGGACAGGCTACGAGCAGTACTTC.

The V and J genes are TRBV7-8 and TRBJ2-7, with 8 bases identical to TRBD1. In germline, CDR1 is SGHVS, CDR2 FQNEAQ. The CDR3 extends over 14 amino acids. V shed 6 bases and J 3 bases; nucleotides not matched to a gene: 7. The CDR3 protein is CASSKDRADYEQYF. The DNA for the CDR3 is TGTGCCAGCAGTAAGGACAGGGCGGACTACGAGCAGTACTTC.

The chain uses TRBV7-2 and TRBJ1-5; 9 bases align to TRBD1. Germline V gene lookup returns CDR1 SGHTA and CDR2 FQGNSA. Trimming at V came to 4 bases and at J to 3 bases, leaving 7 bases not matched to a gene. The CDR3 spans 16 residues. The CDR3 protein is CASSSPGQGPNQPQHF. CDR3 nucleotides: TGTGCCAGCAGCTCCCCGGGACAGGGCCCCAATCAGCCCCAGCATTTT.

This clone was found a few times. V is TRBV5-1 and J is TRBJ1-2; possibly TRBD1 for D (5 bases). The CDR3 sequence is 15 residues long. Germline V gives CDR1 SGHRS, CDR2 YFSETQ. The V end lost 1 base, the J end lost 3 bases, and 13 bases lay between the germline ends. Written as DNA, the CDR3 is TGCGCCAGCAGCTTGACGGGGGTTCAGGACTATGGCTACACCTTC. It is translated as CASSLTGVQDYGYTF.

V gene TRBV5-4 combines with J gene TRBJ2-3, with D possibly being TRBD2 (6 bases). Deletions cut 3 bases from V and 2 bases from J, with 13 bases between. The CDR3 contains 15 residues. Germline V gene data show CDR1 as SGHNT and CDR2 as YYREEE (reference sequence). The CDR3 DNA is TGTGCCAGCAGCTGGAAGGCGGGGCCCACAGATACGCAGTATTTT. It codes for CASSWKAGPTDTQYF.

The chain has TRBV6-5 and TRBJ2-2; D may be TRBD2 (6 bases). This CDR3 has 15 residues. V was pared by 6 bases and J by 1 base, with 12 bases between. Germline V gene lookup returns CDR1 MNHEY and CDR2 SVGAGI. CDR3 loop: CASRPPGLNTGELFF. In DNA form, the CDR3 reads TGTGCCAGCAGGCCCCCGGGACTGAACACCGGGGAGCTGTTTTTT.

This clone was picked up a small number of times. The rearrangement uses TRBV19 and TRBJ1-6; D possibly corresponds to TRBD1 (6 bases). The CDR3 extends over 14 amino acids. Germline V gene sequence: CDR1 LNHDA, CDR2 SQIVND (reference sequence). Trimming stripped 4 bases from V and 5 bases from J, with 9 bases between. The CDR3 protein is CASSTDRNNSPLHF. CDR3 nucleotide sequence: TGTGCCAGTAGTACCGACAGGAATAATTCACCCCTCCACTTT.

V and J are TRBV2 and TRBJ1-5, with TRBD1 as a possible D gene (5 bases). V shed 8 bases and J shed 2 bases, with 10 bases lying between them. Germline assignment: CDR1 SNHLY and CDR2 FYNNEI. The CDR3 has 13 amino acids. Here the CDR3 DNA reads TGTGCCAGCGGCAGGGAGGGCAATCAGCCCCAGCATTTT. Protein product: CASGREGNQPQHF. Full variable domain (remainder filled in from reference TRBV2 and TRBJ1-5): EPEVTQTPSHQVTQMGQEVILRCVPISNHLYFYWYRQILGQKVEFLVSFYNNEISEKSEIFDDQFSVERPDGSNFTLKIRSTKLEDSAMYFCASGREGNQPQHFGDGTRLSIL.

This clone was seen only once. The chain uses TRBV20-1 and TRBJ2-7; the match to TRBD2 covers 11 bases. The CDR3 contains 15 residues. Trimming cost V 3 bases and J 2 bases; bases outside gene matches: 6. The germline CDR1 and CDR2 sequences are DFQATT and SNEGSKA (reference sequence). CDR3 sequence: CSASGLAGGAYEQYF. For the CDR3, the DNA is TGCAGTGCTAGTGGGCTAGCGGGGGGAGCCTACGAGCAGTACTTC.

This chain connects TRBV15 to TRBJ1-4; tentatively, D is TRBD1 (6 bases). Germline lookup yields CDR1 LNHNV and CDR2 YYDKDF (reference sequence). The CDR3 is made up of 13 amino acids. Trimming cost V 0 bases and J 8 bases, with 7 bases left between them. The CDR3 DNA follows: TGTGCCACCAGCAGAGATCAGGGGGAAAAACTGTTTTTT. Its protein is CATSRDQGEKLFF.

CDR3 loop: CASSPRGAWGYTF. In nucleotides, the CDR3 is TGTGCCAGCAGCCCCAGGGGGGCTTGGGGCTACACCTTC. The J gene is TRBJ1-2, the V gene TRBV5-4, with 7 bases that match TRBD1. Germline V gene lookup returns CDR1 SGHNT and CDR2 YYREEE (reference sequence). CDR3 length equals 13 residues. V shed 4 bases and J 8 bases; nucleotides not matched to a gene: 8.

CDR3 bases: TGTGCCATCAGTTCCAACAATGAGCAGTTCTTC. Amino acids: CAISSNNEQFF. The J gene is TRBJ2-1, the V gene TRBV10-3; unclear D gene. The germline V and J ends were trimmed by 5 bases and 5 bases, with 4 bases remaining between them. CDR1 is ENHRY, CDR2 SYGVKD, per germline. CDR3 length: 11 amino acids.

V is TRBV28 and J is TRBJ2-1; 8 nucleotides line up with TRBD1. The germline V gene encodes CDR1 MDHEN and CDR2 SYDVKM. With V trimmed by 2 bases and J by 6 bases, 6 bases remained unmatched. This CDR3 is 15 amino acids long. The DNA of the CDR3 is TGTGCCAGCAGTTTAGGTGGACAGGGCGGCAATGAGCAGTTCTTC. Translation: CASSLGGQGGNEQFF. The full variable domain, completed using reference TRBV28 and TRBJ2-1, is DVKVTQSSRYLVKRTGEKVFLECVQDMDHENMFWYRQDPGLGLRLIYFSYDVKMKEKGDIPEGYSVSREKKERFSLILESASTNQTSMYLCASSLGGQGGNEQFFGPGTRLTVL.